Described below is a single T cell receptor (beta chain) sequence and its context. TCRdb fed the RT-PCR reads into MiXCR, producing one record per CDR3 protein. The sample has about 650,000 distinct CDR3 sequences, 15% to 19% seen once; the top ten hold around a tenth. V was pared by 2 bases and J by 2 bases, with 7 bases of the junction left unmatched. The CDR3 length is 16 residues. Germline loops: CDR1 MGHRA, CDR2 YSYEKL. The data stem from a study of response to subunit inactivated influenza vaccine. This clonotype originated in a man aged 45 to 65 who received an inactivated influenza vaccine. J is TRBJ2-5 and V is TRBV4-1, with 8 bases aligning to TRBD1. The sequencing used PBMCs from blood, collected approximately 12 days after vaccination. CDR3 sequence (DNA): TGCGCCAGCAGCCAAACGGGGACAGGCTGGCAAGAGACCCAGTACTTC. Protein: CASSQTGTGWQETQYF.